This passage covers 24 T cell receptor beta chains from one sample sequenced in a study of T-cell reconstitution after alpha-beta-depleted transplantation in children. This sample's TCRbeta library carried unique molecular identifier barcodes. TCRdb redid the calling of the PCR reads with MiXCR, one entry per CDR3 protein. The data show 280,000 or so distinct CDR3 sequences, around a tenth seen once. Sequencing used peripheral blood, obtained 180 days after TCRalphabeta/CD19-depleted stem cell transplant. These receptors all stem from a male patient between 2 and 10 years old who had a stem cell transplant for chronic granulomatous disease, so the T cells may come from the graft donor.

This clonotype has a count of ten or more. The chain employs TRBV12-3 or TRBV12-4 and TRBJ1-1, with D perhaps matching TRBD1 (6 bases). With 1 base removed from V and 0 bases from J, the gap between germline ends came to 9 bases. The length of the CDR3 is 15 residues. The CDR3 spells CASSLGGPLNTEAFF. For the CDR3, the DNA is TGTGCCAGCAGTTTAGGGGGGCCCCTGAACACTGAAGCTTTCTTT.

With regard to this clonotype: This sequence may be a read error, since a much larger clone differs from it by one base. The CDR3 here is CATSSPTGGPDTQYF. The DNA for the CDR3 is TGTGCCACCAGCAGCCCGACAGGGGGCCCAGATACGCAGTATTTT. The chain couples TRBV15 to TRBJ2-3, with 10 nucleotides matching TRBD1. Germline values: CDR1 LNHNV, CDR2 YYDKDF (reference sequence). This CDR3 has 15 amino acids. V lost 3 bases, J lost 4 bases, and 4 bases stayed unmatched.

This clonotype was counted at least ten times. The CDR3 nucleotides are TGTGCCAGCTCACGGCCCGTAGGGTACAATGAGCAGTTCTTC. This encodes CASSRPVGYNEQFF. V is TRBV18 and J is TRBJ2-1; unclear D gene. Germline V lookup: CDR1 KGHSH, CDR2 LQKENI. There are 14 residues in the CDR3. Trimming removed 4 bases from V and 4 bases from J, with 11 bases in between.

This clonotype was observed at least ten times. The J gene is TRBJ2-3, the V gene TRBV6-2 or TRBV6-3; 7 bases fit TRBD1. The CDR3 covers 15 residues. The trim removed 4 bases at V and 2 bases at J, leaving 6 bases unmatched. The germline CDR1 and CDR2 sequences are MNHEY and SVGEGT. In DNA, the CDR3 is TGTGCCAGCAGTTGGGTACAGGGGACCACAGATACGCAGTATTTT. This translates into CASSWVQGTTDTQYF.

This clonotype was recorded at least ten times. CDR3 region: CASSLSVQEGTGELFF. CDR3 sequence (DNA): TGTGCCAGCAGTTTAAGTGTGCAGGAGGGGACCGGGGAGCTGTTTTTT. The rearrangement joins TRBV12-3 or TRBV12-4 to TRBJ2-2; possible D gene TRBD2, 6 bases. The CDR3 length is 16 residues. The V end lost 2 bases, the J end lost 5 bases, and 15 bases lay between the germline ends.

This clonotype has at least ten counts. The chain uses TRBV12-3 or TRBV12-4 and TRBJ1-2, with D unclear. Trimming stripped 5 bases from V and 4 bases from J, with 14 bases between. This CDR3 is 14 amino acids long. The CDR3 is CASSPTGRLYGYTF. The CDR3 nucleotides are TGTGCCAGCAGTCCTACGGGCAGGCTCTATGGCTACACCTTC.

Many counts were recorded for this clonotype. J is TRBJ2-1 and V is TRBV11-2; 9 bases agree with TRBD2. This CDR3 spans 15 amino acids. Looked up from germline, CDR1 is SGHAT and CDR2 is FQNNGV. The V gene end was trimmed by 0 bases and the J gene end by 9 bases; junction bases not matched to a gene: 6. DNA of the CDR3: TGTGCCAGCAGCTTAGATACGCGACTAGCGGTTGAGCAGTTCTTC. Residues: CASSLDTRLAVEQFF.

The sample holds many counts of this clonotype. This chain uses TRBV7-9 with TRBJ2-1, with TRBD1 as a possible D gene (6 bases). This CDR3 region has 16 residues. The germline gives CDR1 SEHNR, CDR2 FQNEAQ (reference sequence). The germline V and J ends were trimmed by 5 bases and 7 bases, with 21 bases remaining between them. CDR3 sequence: CASSVLGGRKKNEQFF. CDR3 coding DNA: TGTGCCAGCAGCGTCCTTGGGGGCCGAAAAAAAAATGAGCAGTTCTTC. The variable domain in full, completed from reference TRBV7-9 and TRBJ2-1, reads DTGVSQNPRHKITKRGQNVTFRCDPISEHNRLYWYRQTLGQGPEFLTYFQNEAQLEKSRLLSDRFSAERPKGSFSTLEIQRTEQGDSAMYLCASSVLGGRKKNEQFFGPGTRLTVL.

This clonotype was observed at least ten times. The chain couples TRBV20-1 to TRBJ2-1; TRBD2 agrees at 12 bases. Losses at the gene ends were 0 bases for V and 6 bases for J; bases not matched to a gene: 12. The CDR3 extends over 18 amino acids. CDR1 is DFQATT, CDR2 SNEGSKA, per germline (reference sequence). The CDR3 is CSARDQTTSGSWRNEQFF. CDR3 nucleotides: TGCAGTGCTAGAGATCAAACGACTAGCGGGAGTTGGCGCAATGAGCAGTTCTTC.

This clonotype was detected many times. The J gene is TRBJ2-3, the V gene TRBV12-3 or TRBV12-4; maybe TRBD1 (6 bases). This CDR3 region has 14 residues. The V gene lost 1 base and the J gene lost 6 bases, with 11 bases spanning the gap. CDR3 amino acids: CASSLETGKDTQYF. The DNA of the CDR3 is TGTGCCAGCAGTTTAGAAACAGGGAAGGATACGCAGTATTTT.

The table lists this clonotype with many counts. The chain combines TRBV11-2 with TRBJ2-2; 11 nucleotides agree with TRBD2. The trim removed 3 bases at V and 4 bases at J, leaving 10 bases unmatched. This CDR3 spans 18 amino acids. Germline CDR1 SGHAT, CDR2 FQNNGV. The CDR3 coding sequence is TGTGCCAGCAGCTTGAGATTAGCGGGGGGGCCGGGCACCGGGGAGCTGTTTTTT. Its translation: CASSLRLAGGPGTGELFF. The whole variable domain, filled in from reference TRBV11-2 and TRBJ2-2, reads EAGVAQSPRYKIIEKRQSVAFWCNPISGHATLYWYQQILGQGPKLLIQFQNNGVVDDSQLPKDRFSAERLKGVDSTLKIQPAKLEDSAVYLCASSLRLAGGPGTGELFFGEGSRLTVL.

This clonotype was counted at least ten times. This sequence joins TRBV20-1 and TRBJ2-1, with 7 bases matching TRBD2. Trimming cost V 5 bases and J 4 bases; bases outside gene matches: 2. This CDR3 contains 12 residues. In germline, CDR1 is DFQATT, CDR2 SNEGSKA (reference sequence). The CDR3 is CSARDYYNEQFF. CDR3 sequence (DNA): TGCAGTGCTCGGGACTATTACAATGAGCAGTTCTTC.

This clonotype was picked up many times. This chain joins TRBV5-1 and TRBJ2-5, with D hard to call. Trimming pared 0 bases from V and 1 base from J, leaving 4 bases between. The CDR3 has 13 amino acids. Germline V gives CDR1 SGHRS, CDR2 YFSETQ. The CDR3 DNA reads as TGCGCCAGCAGCTTGGTGGCCCAAGAGACCCAGTACTTC. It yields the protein CASSLVAQETQYF.

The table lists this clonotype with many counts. This CDR3 is CASSLVSGYEQYF. CDR3 in DNA: TGCGCCAGCAGCTTGGTTTCAGGCTACGAGCAGTACTTC. The chain employs TRBV5-1 and TRBJ2-7; the D is unclear. Germline-derived CDR1 and CDR2 are SGHRS and YFSETQ. The CDR3 is 13 residues long. V lost 0 bases and J 3 bases, leaving 7 bases between the germline ends.

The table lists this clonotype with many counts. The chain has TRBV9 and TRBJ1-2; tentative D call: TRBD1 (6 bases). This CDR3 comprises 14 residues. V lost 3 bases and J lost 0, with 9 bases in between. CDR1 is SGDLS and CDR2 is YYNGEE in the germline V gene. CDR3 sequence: CASSGDIPNYGYTF. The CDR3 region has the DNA TGTGCCAGCAGCGGGGACATTCCTAACTATGGCTACACCTTC.

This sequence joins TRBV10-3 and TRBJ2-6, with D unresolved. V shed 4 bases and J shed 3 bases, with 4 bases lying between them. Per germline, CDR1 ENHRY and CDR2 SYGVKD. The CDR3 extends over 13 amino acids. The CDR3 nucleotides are TGTGCCATCAGTGTAAGTGGGGCCAACGTCCTGACTTTC. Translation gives CAISVSGANVLTF.

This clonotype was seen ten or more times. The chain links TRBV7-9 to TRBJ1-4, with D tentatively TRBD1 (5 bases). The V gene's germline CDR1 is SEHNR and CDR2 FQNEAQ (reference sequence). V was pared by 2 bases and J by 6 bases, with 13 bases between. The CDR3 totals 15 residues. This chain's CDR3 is CASSLRTGEDEKLFF. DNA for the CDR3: TGTGCCAGCAGCTTACGGACGGGGGAGGATGAAAAACTGTTTTTT.

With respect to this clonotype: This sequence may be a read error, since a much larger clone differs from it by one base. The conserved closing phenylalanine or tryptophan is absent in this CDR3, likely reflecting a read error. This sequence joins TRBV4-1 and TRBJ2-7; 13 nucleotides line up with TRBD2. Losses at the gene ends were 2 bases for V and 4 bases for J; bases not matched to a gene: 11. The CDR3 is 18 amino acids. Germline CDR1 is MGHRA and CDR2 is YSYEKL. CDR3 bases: TGCGCCAGCAGCCAAATCCCGACAGGACTAGCGGGAGCGTACGAGCAGTACTTA. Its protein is CASSQIPTGLAGAYEQYL.

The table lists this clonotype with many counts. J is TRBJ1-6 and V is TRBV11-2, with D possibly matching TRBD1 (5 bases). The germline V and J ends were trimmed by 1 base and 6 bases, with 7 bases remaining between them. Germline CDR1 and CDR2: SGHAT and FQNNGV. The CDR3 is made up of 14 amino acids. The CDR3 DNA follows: TGTGCCAGCAGCTTAGGGGGGAGTAATTCACCCCTCCACTTT. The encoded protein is CASSLGGSNSPLHF.

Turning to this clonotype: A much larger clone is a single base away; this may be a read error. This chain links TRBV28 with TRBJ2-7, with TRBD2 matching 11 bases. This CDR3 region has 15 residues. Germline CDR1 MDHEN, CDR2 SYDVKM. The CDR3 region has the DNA TGTGCCAGCAGCAGACTAGCGGGATTCTCCTACGAGCATTACTTC. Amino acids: CASSRLAGFSYEHYF.

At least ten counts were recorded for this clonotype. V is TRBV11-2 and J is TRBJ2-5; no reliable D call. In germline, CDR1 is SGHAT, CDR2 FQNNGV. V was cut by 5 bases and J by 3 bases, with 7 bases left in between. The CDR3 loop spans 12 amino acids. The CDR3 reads CASSPIKETQYF. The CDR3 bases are TGTGCCAGCAGCCCAATTAAAGAGACCCAGTACTTC.

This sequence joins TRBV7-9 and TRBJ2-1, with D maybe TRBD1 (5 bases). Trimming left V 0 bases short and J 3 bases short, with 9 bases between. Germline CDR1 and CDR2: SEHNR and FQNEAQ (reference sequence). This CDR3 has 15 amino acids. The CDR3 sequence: CASSLAGVIYNEQFF. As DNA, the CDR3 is TGTGCCAGCAGCTTAGCAGGGGTTATCTACAATGAGCAGTTCTTC.

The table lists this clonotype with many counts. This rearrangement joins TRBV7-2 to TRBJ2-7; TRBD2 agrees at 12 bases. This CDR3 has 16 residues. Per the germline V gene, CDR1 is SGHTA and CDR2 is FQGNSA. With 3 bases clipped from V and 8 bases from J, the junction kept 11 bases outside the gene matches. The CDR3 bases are TGTGCCAGCAGCTTCGCGACTAGCGGGAGCTGGGGCAAGCAGTACTTC. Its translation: CASSFATSGSWGKQYF.

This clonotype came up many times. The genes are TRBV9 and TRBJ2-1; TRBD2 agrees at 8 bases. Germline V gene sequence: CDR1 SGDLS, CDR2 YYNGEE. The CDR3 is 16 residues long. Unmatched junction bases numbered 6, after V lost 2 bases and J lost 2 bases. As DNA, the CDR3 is TGTGCCAGCAGCGTTAGAGCGGGAGTGACCTACAATGAGCAGTTCTTC. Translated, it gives CASSVRAGVTYNEQFF.